Listed below are T cell receptor beta chains from one sample, sequenced in a study of T cell repertoires in cytomegalovirus infection. Antigens for these TCRs are unknown. TCRdb re-called the reads with MiXCR, one entry per CDR3 protein. This table holds approximately 1,000,000 distinct CDR3 sequences, roughly 30% found once. The source material was cultured CD8+ T cells from PBMCs, sampled from culture after CMV antigen stimulation. The receptors were gathered from a human donor in good health (CMV status not recorded). Some clones in this sample may be carry-over from other donors' samples. CDR3s include the opening cysteine and the closing phenylalanine or tryptophan. D genes are given only for firm matches. Clone size is given for some rows only: seen once, a few or many times, or a class if the clone is expanded.

.	TRBV6-1	.	TRBJ1-1	TGTGCCAGCAGTGAATGGGTGGGTACTGAAGCTTTCTTT	CASSEWVGTEAFF
few	TRBV6-1	.	TRBJ2-6	TGTGCCAGCAGCGACCGTGTAAGGGTGTATTCTGGGGCCAACGTCCTGACTTTC	CASSDRVRVYSGANVLTF
.	TRBV12-3/TRBV12-4	.	TRBJ1-6	TGTGCCAGCAGTTTTTGGCCCGAGAGCTCCTATAATTCACCCCTCCACTTT	CASSFWPESSYNSPLHF
few	TRBV11-3	.	TRBJ1-1	TGTGCCAGCAGCTTATTCATTACGGGCACTGAAGCTTTCTTT	CASSLFITGTEAFF
.	TRBV15	TRBD1	TRBJ2-5	TGTGCCACCCGAGACAGGGGGCGGGAGACCCAGTACTTC	CATRDRGRETQYF
.	TRBV28	.	TRBJ1-4	TGTGCCAGCAGCCACTCGGATGAAAAACTGTTTTTT	CASSHSDEKLFF
many	TRBV7-6	.	TRBJ2-1	TGTGCCAGCAGCTTCGAACGGGGAAATGAGCAGTTCTTC	CASSFERGNEQFF
many	TRBV7-9	.	TRBJ1-1	TGTGCCAGCAGCTTCAACGGGAACACTGAAGCTTTCTTT	CASSFNGNTEAFF
.	TRBV29-1	.	TRBJ1-4	TGCAGCGTTGATGGGGGACCTAATGAAAAACTGTTTTTT	CSVDGGPNEKLFF
.	TRBV19	.	TRBJ2-3	TGTGCCAGTAGTATGGTGGCAGACTTATCGGATACGCAGTATTTT	CASSMVADLSDTQYF
.	TRBV19	.	TRBJ2-1	TGTGCCAGTAGTATAAGGGGGACTCAGTTCTTC	CASSIRGTQFF
many	TRBV7-8	.	TRBJ2-1	TGTGCCAGCAGCTTAGAAGGAAAGGGTTTATACAATGAGCAGTTCTTC	CASSLEGKGLYNEQFF
.	TRBV29-1	.	TRBJ1-3	TGCAGCGTTGCAGCTGGAAACACCATATATTTT	CSVAAGNTIYF
.	TRBV20-1	.	TRBJ1-5	TGCAGTGCTATGTGGGGAATTGATCCCCAGCATTTT	CSAMWGIDPQHF
.	TRBV2	.	TRBJ1-2	TGTGCCAGCAGTGGGGTTGCGGTCTATGGCTACACCTTC	CASSGVAVYGYTF
many	TRBV7-2	.	TRBJ2-3	TGTGCCAGCAGCTTGGAGTGGGGGGATACGCAGTATTTT	CASSLEWGDTQYF
.	TRBV7-2	.	TRBJ2-2	TGTGCCACCGCAGCCGTACAGTTAAGTACCAGGGAGCTGTTTTTT	CATAAVQLSTRELFF
.	TRBV12-3/TRBV12-4	.	TRBJ1-3	TGTGCCAGCACCAACCTTGGAAACACCATATATTTT	CASTNLGNTIYF
.	TRBV10-3	.	TRBJ2-1	TGTGCCATCAGTGAGTCGGCAGGGATATATTACAATGAGCAGTTCTTC	CAISESAGIYYNEQFF
.	TRBV25-1	.	TRBJ1-2	TGTGCCAGCAGTGACGGGGGGCTTGGCTACACCTTC	CASSDGGLGYTF
.	TRBV3-1	.	TRBJ1-6	TGTGCCAGCAGCGAGTACCCCGTTCGGTCGGGGGATTCACCCCTCCACTTT	CASSEYPVRSGDSPLHF
.	TRBV20-1	TRBD1	TRBJ2-7	TGCAGTGCTAGAGATCTAGGACAGGGGACCTACGAGCAGTACTTC	CSARDLGQGTYEQYF
.	TRBV2	.	TRBJ1-6	TGTGCCAGCAGGGACGACTTCAATTCACCCCTCCACTTT	CASRDDFNSPLHF
.	TRBV4-1	.	TRBJ1-2	TGCGCCAGCAGCCAAGACCCCGGACTGGATTCCGGAATTCTTTCCTACACCTTC	CASSQDPGLDSGILSYTF
.	TRBV14	TRBD1	TRBJ2-5	TGTGCCAGCAGCCGAGCTAGGACAGGGGTTATCGAGACCCAGTACTTC	CASSRARTGVIETQYF
once	TRBV29-1	.	TRBJ1-5	TGCAGCGTTGAGAGTTGGCAGGGTGGCAATCAGCCCCAGCATTTT	CSVESWQGGNQPQHF
.	TRBV9	TRBD1	TRBJ2-3	TGTGCCAGCAGCCCCCAGGGGGTAGCGAACACAGATACGCAGTATTTT	CASSPQGVANTDTQYF
.	TRBV6-8	TRBD1	TRBJ1-2	TGTGCCAGCATCGAAAGGGAAGGGGGGGGACAGTATGGCTACACCTTC	CASIEREGGGQYGYTF
few	TRBV7-9	.	TRBJ2-3	TGTGCCAGCAGCTTCAACGGACAGAGAGATTTT	CASSFNGQRDF
few	TRBV6-2/TRBV6-3	TRBD2	TRBJ2-3	TGTGCCAGCAGTTACGAAACTCTGTCTACGAGCGGGGGCCTTTGGGGAGATACGCAGTATTTT	CASSYETLSTSGGLWGDTQYF
.	TRBV27	.	TRBJ1-5	TGTGCCAGCAGTCAACAGGCTTTCAATCAGCCCCAGCATTTT	CASSQQAFNQPQHF
once	TRBV7-9	.	TRBJ2-5	TGTGCCGTAAACAGGGGAGGGGAGACCCAGTACTTC	CAVNRGGETQYF
many	TRBV29-1	.	TRBJ2-5	TGCAGCACCAAGATGGAAAGGACCCAGTACTTC	CSTKMERTQYF
few	TRBV7-9	.	TRBJ2-1	TGTGCCAGCGGGATGGGGGGACGTGAGCAGTTCTTC	CASGMGGREQFF
few	TRBV6-2/TRBV6-3	TRBD1	TRBJ1-2	TGTGCCAGCAGTTTCCGGGACAGGGATAAAGACTTTGGCTACACCTTC	CASSFRDRDKDFGYTF
.	TRBV7-6	.	TRBJ1-1	TGTGTCAGCAGCTTACCTCAAGGGGGGAGGACTGAAGCTTTCTTT	CVSSLPQGGRTEAFF
once	TRBV6-6	.	TRBJ2-5	TGTGCCAGCAGTTACATAGGGAGTCGACAAGAGACCCAGTACTTC	CASSYIGSRQETQYF
.	TRBV19	TRBD2	TRBJ2-2	TGTGCCAGTAGTGGGAGGGGCGAAAACACCGGGGAGCTGTTTTTT	CASSGRGENTGELFF
.	TRBV11-3	.	TRBJ2-1	TGTGCCAGCAACTTAAGAGGGTCGGGCTCCTACAATGAGCAGTTCTTC	CASNLRGSGSYNEQFF
.	TRBV2	.	TRBJ1-1	TGTGCCAGCATCCTCTGGGGGGATACTGAAGCTTTCTTT	CASILWGDTEAFF
.	TRBV7-6	.	TRBJ2-5	TGTGCCAGCAGTCGTACGGACCCGGGGGAGACCCAGTACTTC	CASSRTDPGETQYF